This passage covers 30 T cell receptor beta chains from one sample sequenced in a study of blood T cell repertoires in COVID-19. TCRdb's table, derived via immunoSEQ multiplex PCR, lists solely in-frame clones and lacks some. The table records 90,000 to 120,000 clones, approximately 88% of them present only once. Sequenced material: peripheral blood. The receptors derive from a man aged 45-65 years with active or convalescent COVID-19.

The chain combines TRBV3-1 (or the pseudogene TRBV3-2) with TRBJ2-1, with 11 bases matching TRBD2. Unmatched junction bases numbered 9, after V lost 4 bases and J lost 4 bases. This CDR3 has 17 amino acids. Germline lookup yields CDR1 LGHDT and CDR2 YNNKEL (reference sequence). CDR3: CASSRGIAGGLYNEQFF. As DNA, the CDR3 is TGTGCCAGCAGCCGTGGTATAGCGGGAGGGCTTTACAATGAGCAGTTCTTC.

V is TRBV7-9 and J is TRBJ1-1; D is perhaps TRBD1 (5 bases). In germline, CDR1 is SEHNR, CDR2 FQNEAQ (reference sequence). V dropped 6 bases and J dropped 6 bases, with 20 bases sitting between them. The CDR3 has 15 residues. This chain's CDR3 is CASSQPPGLKSEAFF. The DNA of the CDR3 is TGTGCCAGCAGTCAACCTCCGGGACTGAAGTCTGAAGCTTTCTTT.

The chain combines TRBV11-3 with TRBJ1-2; no reliable D call. CDR3 length equals 13 residues. CDR1 and CDR2 from the germline V gene are SGHNT and YENEEA. The V and J ends lost 6 bases and 8 bases respectively, with 16 bases between them. CDR3: CASRPYGGRGYTF. The CDR3 DNA sequence: TGTGCCAGCAGACCTTACGGCGGGAGGGGCTACACCTTC.

The CDR3 loop reads CASSPAGVLSYEQYF. The CDR3 region has the DNA TGTGCCAGCAGTCCGGCAGGGGTATTAAGCTACGAGCAGTACTTC. The genes are TRBV5-4 and TRBJ2-7, with D tentatively TRBD1 (6 bases). Germline loops: CDR1 SGHNT, CDR2 YYREEE (reference sequence). The CDR3 is 15 amino acids. Trimming removed 5 bases at V and 3 bases at J, with 18 bases between.

The chain combines TRBV4-1 with TRBJ2-1; TRBD2 might be the D (5 bases). The CDR3 is made up of 15 amino acids. Per germline, CDR1 MGHRA and CDR2 YSYEKL. V gave up 3 bases and J gave up 2 bases, with 11 bases separating them. DNA for the CDR3: TGCGCCAGCAGCCACACTAGAGGCCCCTACAATGAGCAGTTCTTC. Residues: CASSHTRGPYNEQFF.

In this sample, this clone turned up once. The gene calls are TRBV6-5 and TRBJ2-1; 12 nucleotides line up with TRBD2. The CDR3 sequence is 15 residues long. Trimming removed 6 bases from V and 0 bases from J; junction bases left unmatched: 0. Per the germline V gene, CDR1 is MNHEY and CDR2 is SVGAGI. Here the CDR3 DNA reads TGTGCCAGCAGGGGACTAGCGGGCTCCTACAATGAGCAGTTCTTC. This gives the protein CASRGLAGSYNEQFF.

This clone has only a few counts. The rearrangement joins TRBV5-1 to TRBJ2-7, with D maybe TRBD1 (6 bases). CDR3 length: 14 residues. Germline loops: CDR1 SGHRS, CDR2 YFSETQ. V lost 2 bases to trimming and J lost 6 bases, with 15 bases between them. CDR3 in DNA: TGCGCCAGCAGCTTAGTCAGGGGAAAGAGCGAGCAGTACTTC. This gives the protein CASSLVRGKSEQYF.

The V call is TRBV10-2, the J call TRBJ1-3; the match to TRBD1 covers 10 bases. The CDR3 length is 16 residues. From germline, CDR1 is WSHSY and CDR2 SAAADI. Trimming removed 5 bases from V and 3 bases from J; junction bases left unmatched: 7. The chain's CDR3 is CASSKDRGIFGNTIYF. For the CDR3, the DNA is TGCGCCAGCAGTAAGGACAGGGGGATCTTTGGAAACACCATATATTTT.

The rearrangement joins TRBV3-1 (or the pseudogene TRBV3-2) to TRBJ2-5; maybe TRBD2 (6 bases). From germline, CDR1 is LGHDT and CDR2 YNNKEL (reference sequence). This CDR3 comprises 14 residues. The V end lost 1 base, the J end lost 3 bases, and 9 bases lay between the germline ends. CDR3 nucleotides: TGTGCCAGCAGCCAAGTTCAGCGGGAAGAGACCCAGTACTTC. Its translation: CASSQVQREETQYF.

The rearrangement joins TRBV7-2 to TRBJ1-3; weak D call: TRBD1 (5 bases). The V gene's germline CDR1 is SGHTA and CDR2 FQGNSA. The CDR3 has 16 residues. V lost 1 base to trimming and J lost 8 bases, with 18 bases between them. CDR3 sequence (DNA): TGTGCCAGCAGCTTAGACGGTCGCGGGGGAGTCGACACCATATATTTT. Translation: CASSLDGRGGVDTIYF.

The V gene is TRBV5-6, the J gene TRBJ1-1; the D is unclear. Trimming shortened V by 1 base and J by 5 bases, and 6 bases separated the two germline ends. Germline V gene lookup returns CDR1 SGHDT and CDR2 YYEEEE. The CDR3 sequence is 12 residues long. The CDR3: CASSLWQTEAFF. For the CDR3, the DNA is TGTGCCAGCAGCTTGTGGCAGACTGAAGCTTTCTTT.

A word on this clone: At one boundary the junction diverges from the germline segment, which might be a read error. CDR3 bases: TGTGCCACCAGCAGCTCTCCGGGGGGGGCCCTTAACTCTGGCTACACCTTC. It is translated as CATSSSPGGALNSGYTF. The chain combines TRBV15 with TRBJ1-2; tentatively, D is TRBD1 (6 bases). The CDR3 runs 17 residues. Germline lookup yields CDR1 LNHNV and CDR2 YYDKDF (reference sequence).

The table lists this clone with a count of one. This chain uses TRBV5-1 with TRBJ1-1, with D maybe TRBD1 (5 bases). The CDR3 extends over 17 amino acids. Trimming pared 4 bases from V and 3 bases from J, leaving 22 bases between. Germline lookup yields CDR1 SGHRS and CDR2 YFSETQ. The CDR3 sequence is CASSQLRVQAPDTEAFF. The CDR3 DNA reads as TGCGCCAGCAGCCAACTTCGGGTACAGGCCCCTGACACTGAAGCTTTCTTT.

This clone was detected only a few times. This chain connects TRBV5-1 to TRBJ1-1; possible D gene TRBD1, 6 bases. V was cut by 0 bases and J by 3 bases, with 15 bases left in between. This CDR3 comprises 16 residues. The germline CDR1 and CDR2 sequences are SGHRS and YFSETQ. The CDR3 spells CASSLEGGRGDTEAFF. DNA for the CDR3: TGCGCCAGCAGCTTGGAGGGGGGGCGCGGGGACACTGAAGCTTTCTTT.

This chain links TRBV6-1 with TRBJ1-3; D call uncertain. Germline V gene data show CDR1 as MNHNS and CDR2 as SASEGT. V was cut by 2 bases and J by 5 bases, with 4 bases left in between. The CDR3 is made up of 12 amino acids. Here the CDR3 DNA reads TGTGCCAGCAGTGAACTACGAAACACCATATATTTT. Translation: CASSELRNTIYF.

This chain joins TRBV7-2 and TRBJ2-3; no reliable D call. The CDR3 runs 15 residues. With 4 bases removed from V and 2 bases from J, the gap between germline ends came to 13 bases. Germline V gene lookup returns CDR1 SGHTA and CDR2 FQGNSA. The chain's CDR3 is CASSSRPFYTDTQYF. Written as DNA, the CDR3 is TGTGCCAGCAGCTCGCGCCCATTTTACACAGATACGCAGTATTTT.

The chain has TRBV9 and TRBJ2-7; tentatively, D is TRBD1 (6 bases). The CDR3 length is 14 residues. V lost 5 bases, J lost 3 bases, and 15 bases lay in between. The germline gives CDR1 SGDLS, CDR2 YYNGEE. CDR3 loop: CASSQKGESYEQYF. The CDR3 DNA is TGTGCCAGCAGTCAAAAGGGGGAGAGCTACGAGCAGTACTTC.

V and J are TRBV5-5 and TRBJ1-1; D remains ambiguous. The V gene lost 3 bases and the J gene lost 1 base, with 13 bases spanning the gap. CDR3 length: 15 residues. Germline assignment: CDR1 SGHKS and CDR2 YYEKEE (reference sequence). CDR3: CASSSEGSGNTEAFF. CDR3 DNA: TGTGCCAGCAGCTCGGAGGGTAGCGGGAACACTGAAGCTTTCTTT.

The gene calls are TRBV28 and TRBJ2-1; TRBD2 matches 9 bases. The V segment lost 0 bases and the J segment 5 bases; nucleotides outside the gene matches: 5. This CDR3 has 16 amino acids. Germline assignment: CDR1 MDHEN and CDR2 SYDVKM. The CDR3 nucleotides read TGTGCCAGCAGTTTATGGCTAGCGGGATTACACAATGAGCAGTTCTTC. Protein sequence: CASSLWLAGLHNEQFF.

The chain is built from TRBV30 and TRBJ2-1, with TRBD2 matching 12 bases. Trimming took 4 bases from V and 9 from J; bases not matched to a gene: 4. CDR1 is GTSNPN, CDR2 SVGIG, per germline (reference sequence). CDR3 length equals 13 residues. CDR3 region: CAWTSGRASEQFF. The CDR3 DNA sequence: TGTGCCTGGACTAGCGGGAGGGCTAGTGAGCAGTTCTTC.

A single count supports this clone. The rearrangement joins TRBV6-5 to TRBJ2-7, with 7 bases identical to TRBD2. The CDR3 runs to 15 residues. The ends lost 5 bases at V and 0 bases at J; junction bases unmatched: 7. CDR1 and CDR2 (germline): MNHEY, SVGAGI. CDR3 residues: CASSIGLGSSYEQYF. CDR3 sequence (DNA): TGTGCCAGCAGTATAGGACTAGGGAGCTCCTACGAGCAGTACTTC.

V gene TRBV28 combines with J gene TRBJ1-5; 7 bases fit TRBD1. CDR1 and CDR2 from the germline V gene are MDHEN and SYDVKM. V lost 7 bases to trimming and J lost 6 bases; unmatched junction nucleotides: 6. The CDR3 contains 13 residues. Here the CDR3 DNA reads TGTGCCAGCACCTCTCCAGGGGGTCAGCCCCAGCATTTT. Amino acid sequence: CASTSPGGQPQHF.

This rearrangement joins TRBV3-1 (or the pseudogene TRBV3-2) to TRBJ2-3, with no clear D. The CDR3 sequence is 11 residues long. Germline CDR1 is LGHDT and CDR2 is YNNKEL (reference sequence). V gave up 0 bases and J gave up 8 bases, with 3 bases separating them. Written as DNA, the CDR3 is TGTGCCAGCAGCCAAGAAGCTACGCAGTATTTT. It yields the protein CASSQEATQYF.

The V and J genes are TRBV28 and TRBJ2-7; TRBD1 is a possible D gene (7 bases). This CDR3 is 14 amino acids long. The V and J ends lost 6 bases and 4 bases respectively, with 16 bases between them. Germline V gene lookup returns CDR1 MDHEN and CDR2 SYDVKM. The CDR3 loop reads CASRGGQRVYEQYF. CDR3 bases: TGTGCCAGCAGGGGGGGACAGAGAGTTTACGAGCAGTACTTC.

This clone is a singleton in its sample. This chain links TRBV10-2 with TRBJ2-7; D might be TRBD2 (6 bases). Trimming cost V 7 bases and J 1 base, with 11 bases left between them. CDR1 is WSHSY, CDR2 SAAADI, per germline. CDR3 length: 13 amino acids. Here the CDR3 DNA reads TGCGCCAGCATCGGAGGAGGGTCCTACGAGCAGTACTTC. Translation gives CASIGGGSYEQYF.

This clone has just one count. The V call is TRBV28, the J call TRBJ2-1; 15 bases map to TRBD2. V lost 9 bases and J lost 8; bases outside the gene matches: 5. From germline, CDR1 is MDHEN and CDR2 SYDVKM. The CDR3 is made up of 14 amino acids. The CDR3 DNA is TGTGCCAGTGGGACTAGCGGGAGGTCTGATGAGCAGTTCTTC. Translating gives CASGTSGRSDEQFF.

The chain carries TRBV29-1 and TRBJ1-5; 7 nucleotides match TRBD1. The CDR3 loop spans 13 amino acids. V was pared by 6 bases and J by 5 bases, with 7 bases of the junction left unmatched. Looked up from germline, CDR1 is SQVTM and CDR2 is ANQGSEA. The CDR3 region is CSVLTGIDQPQHF. In nucleotides, the CDR3 is TGCAGCGTCCTGACAGGGATTGATCAGCCCCAGCATTTT.

The chain uses TRBV18 and TRBJ2-7, with D unresolved. Trimming stripped 3 bases from V and 0 bases from J, with 9 bases between. Germline CDR1 and CDR2: KGHSH and LQKENI. The CDR3 runs 14 residues. The CDR3 region has the DNA TGTGCCAGCTCACCCGCTAGACCCTCCTACGAGCAGTACTTC. Protein sequence: CASSPARPSYEQYF.

The chain links TRBV25-1 to TRBJ1-2; the D is unclear. CDR1 and CDR2 from the germline V gene are MGHDK and SYGVNS. Deletions cut 5 bases from V and 4 bases from J, with 8 bases between. The CDR3 runs 12 residues. The CDR3 protein is CASSTSGYGYTF. In nucleotides, the CDR3 is TGTGCCAGCAGTACATCAGGCTATGGCTACACCTTC.

The chain joins TRBV30 to TRBJ2-7; 7 bases are a match to TRBD1. CDR3 length: 14 residues. CDR1 and CDR2 from the germline V gene are GTSNPN and SVGIG (reference sequence). V lost 4 bases to trimming and J lost 2 bases; unmatched junction nucleotides: 8. CDR3: CAWTTGFVPYEQYF. The DNA of the CDR3 is TGTGCCTGGACGACAGGGTTTGTGCCCTACGAGCAGTACTTC.